The 12 T cell receptor beta chains given below trace back to one sample, sequenced in a study of early T cells in non-severe SARS-CoV-2 infection. MiXCR was run by TCRdb on the 5' RACE reads, yielding one entry per CDR3 protein. The sample gives roughly 80,000 distinct CDR3 sequences, roughly 6% of which show up once; 7.8% is in the top ten. The sample consisted of whole blood. These receptor sequences come from an adult who was a healthcare worker with PCR-confirmed SARS-CoV-2 infection or an uninfected control (not recorded which).

This clonotype was counted at least ten times. V gene TRBV5-5 combines with J gene TRBJ1-6, with TRBD1 identical over 7 bases. The CDR3 consists of 15 residues. Germline lookup yields CDR1 SGHKS and CDR2 YYEKEE (reference sequence). Unmatched junction bases numbered 8, after V lost 4 bases and J lost 7 bases. CDR3 residues: CASSPGDRKNSPLHF. The CDR3 coding sequence is TGTGCCAGCAGCCCGGGGGACAGAAAAAATTCACCCCTCCACTTT. Variable domain in full (rest from reference TRBV5-5 and TRBJ1-6): DAGVTQSPTHLIKTRGQQVTLRCSPISGHKSVSWYQQVLGQGPQFIFQYYEKEERGRGNFPDRFSARQFPNYSSELNVNALLLGDSALYLCASSPGDRKNSPLHFGNGTRLTVT.

This clonotype was picked up a small number of times. The chain links TRBV5-1 to TRBJ2-1; a weak D match, TRBD1 (6 bases). The germline V and J ends were trimmed by 4 bases and 2 bases, with 13 bases remaining between them. The V gene's germline CDR1 is SGHRS and CDR2 YFSETQ. This CDR3 contains 15 residues. This CDR3 reads CASSGAGTPYNEQFF. The CDR3, as DNA: TGCGCCAGCAGCGGGGCCGGGACACCCTACAATGAGCAGTTCTTC.

This clonotype was seen ten or more times. The chain links TRBV7-9 to TRBJ2-7; 7 positions match TRBD2. V trimming: 1 base; J trimming: 4 bases; junction bases outside the gene matches: 7. CDR3 length equals 15 residues. The germline gives CDR1 SEHNR, CDR2 FQNEAQ (reference sequence). The CDR3 nucleotides read TGTGCCAGCAGCTTAGAGGGAGGGACCCAATACGAGCAGTACTTC. This encodes CASSLEGGTQYEQYF.

In this sample, this clonotype turned up many times. This chain joins TRBV19 and TRBJ2-1; D tentatively fits TRBD1 or TRBD2 (5 bases each). The V end lost 5 bases, the J end lost 0 bases, and 17 bases lay between the germline ends. The CDR3 is made up of 17 amino acids. Germline CDR1 reads LNHDA; CDR2 reads SQIVND (reference sequence). CDR3 DNA sequence: TGTGCCAGTAGTTCTGCTAGGATTGGGGGCTCCTACAATGAGCAGTTCTTC. Translation: CASSSARIGGSYNEQFF. The variable domain in full, completed from reference TRBV19 and TRBJ2-1, reads DGGITQSPKYLFRKEGQNVTLSCEQNLNHDAMYWYRQDPGQGLRLIYYSQIVNDFQKGDIAEGYSVSREKKESFPLTVTSAQKNPTAFYLCASSSARIGGSYNEQFFGPGTRLTVL.

The rearrangement joins TRBV29-1 to TRBJ2-7, with D perhaps matching TRBD1 (6 bases). This CDR3 contains 11 residues. The germline CDR1 and CDR2 sequences are SQVTM and ANQGSEA. V dropped 7 bases and J dropped 3 bases, with 10 bases sitting between them. CDR3 bases: TGCAGCGCGGGACATAACTACGAGCAGTACTTC. It encodes CSAGHNYEQYF.

This clonotype was seen a handful of times. The chain is built from TRBV27 and TRBJ2-2; 11 bases are shared with TRBD2. V dropped 6 bases and J dropped 4; count of bases not matched to a gene: 7. Germline assignment: CDR1 MNHEY and CDR2 SMNVEV (reference sequence). This CDR3 region has 16 residues. This CDR3 reads CASRIIAGGTTGELFF. The CDR3, as DNA: TGTGCCAGCAGGATAATAGCGGGGGGGACCACCGGGGAGCTGTTTTTT.

In this sample, this clonotype turned up a few times. The chain is built from TRBV5-6 and TRBJ2-3, with 11 bases matching TRBD2. There are 17 residues in the CDR3. The junction had 8 bases not matched to a gene; V was cut back by 4 bases and J by 1 base. Germline CDR1 is SGHDT and CDR2 is YYEEEE. CDR3 sequence (DNA): TGTGCCAGCAGCCTAGCGGGAGGTTTTTCCCGCACAGATACGCAGTATTTT. Residues: CASSLAGGFSRTDTQYF.

This clonotype was recorded at least ten times. The rearrangement joins TRBV28 to TRBJ2-7; 8 positions match TRBD1. V shed 1 base, J shed 4 bases, and the junction held 6 bases outside the gene matches. This CDR3 contains 15 residues. Germline CDR1 reads MDHEN; CDR2 reads SYDVKM. CDR3 loop: CASSLFRGQGYEQYF. The CDR3 coding sequence is TGTGCCAGCAGTTTATTCAGGGGGCAGGGGTACGAGCAGTACTTC.

CDR3 amino acids: CASSPTDTQYF. CDR3 bases: TGTGCCAGCTCACCTACAGATACGCAGTATTTT. This rearrangement joins TRBV18 to TRBJ2-3, with D unclear. The CDR3 consists of 11 residues. CDR1 is KGHSH, CDR2 LQKENI, per germline. The V and J ends lost 3 bases and 3 bases respectively, with 1 base between them.

This clonotype was seen ten or more times. The J gene is TRBJ2-6, the V gene TRBV12-3 or TRBV12-4; D gene uncertain. Trimming removed 3 bases at V and 0 bases at J, with 6 bases between. The CDR3 extends over 15 amino acids. The CDR3 region is CASSFVSSGANVLTF. The CDR3 nucleotides are TGTGCCAGCAGTTTCGTAAGCTCTGGGGCCAACGTCCTGACTTTC.

This clonotype was seen repeatedly, ten times or more. This chain connects TRBV20-1 to TRBJ1-6; D may be TRBD1 (6 bases). The CDR3 is made up of 16 amino acids. Germline loops: CDR1 DFQATT, CDR2 SNEGSKA (reference sequence). Trimming cost V 5 bases and J 5 bases, with 19 bases left between them. In DNA, the CDR3 is TGCAGTGCTGAGAATAACCGACAGGCGGATAATTCACCCCTCCACTTT. This codes for CSAENNRQADNSPLHF.

V and J are TRBV18 and TRBJ1-1; 11 bases align to TRBD1. The CDR3 is 14 amino acids. CDR1 is KGHSH and CDR2 is LQKENI in the germline V gene. J lost 3 bases, V lost 6 bases, and 3 bases had no gene match. The CDR3 here is CASSRDRGDTEAFF. CDR3 sequence (DNA): TGTGCCAGCTCTCGGGACAGGGGGGACACTGAAGCTTTCTTT.